This T cell receptor (beta chain) was recorded in a study of blood T cell repertoires in COVID-19. Sequencing used immunoSEQ multiplex PCR; TCRdb keeps in-frame clones, though not all of them. The sample gives about 480,000 clones, 75% to 90% of which show up once; about 1% is in the top ten. Trimming shortened V by 1 base and J by 7 bases, and 16 bases separated the two germline ends. This CDR3 comprises 15 residues. Germline CDR1 and CDR2: SGHDT and YYEEEE. The chain links TRBV5-6 to TRBJ2-3, with D possibly TRBD2 on 7 matching bases. Sequencing input: peripheral blood. The source is a man younger than 35 with COVID-19, enrolled during active disease. The CDR3, as DNA: TGTGCCAGCAGCTTGCGGGGGGCTGGGGGCTATACGCAGTATTTT. Translating it yields CASSLRGAGGYTQYF. Full variable domain (outside the CDR3, taken from reference TRBV5-6 and TRBJ2-3): DAGVTQSPTHLIKTRGQQVTLRCSPKSGHDTVSWYQQALGQGPQFIFQYYEEEERQRGNFPDRFSGHQFPNYSSELNVNALLLGDSALYLCASSLRGAGGYTQYFGPGTRLTVL.